A selection of T cell receptor beta chains follows, all from one sample in a study of T cells in localized non-small cell lung cancer. The table came from immunoSEQ multiplex PCR; TCRdb's copy has only in-frame clones and leaves some out. Of tens of thousands of clones in the sample, approximately 90% were seen once. The specimen was peripheral blood, collected before any cancer treatment. The receptors originated from a male donor older than 55 with stage I lung adenocarcinoma. Each CDR3 is given with its conserved first and last residue. A D gene is named only where the DNA matches it firmly. Where a row states a size, it is once, few, many or the class of an expanded clone; other rows omit it.

>TRBV28|TRBJ2-1|TRBD2|-|13
CASKTSGYNEQFF
TGTGCCAGCAAAACTAGCGGGTACAATGAGCAGTTCTTC
>TRBV27|TRBJ2-2|TRBD2|-|14
CASRSGGTTGELFF
TGTGCCAGCAGAAGCGGGGGAACCACCGGGGAGCTGTTTTTT
>TRBV6-5|TRBJ2-7|-|-|14
CASSYDRISYEQYF
TGTGCCAGCAGTTACGACAGGATCTCCTACGAGCAGTACTTC
>TRBV30|TRBJ1-4|-|-|13
CASDRRGDEKLFF
TGTGCCTCGGACCGGAGGGGGGATGAAAAACTGTTTTTT
>TRBV7-2|TRBJ1-2|-|-|12
CASSFPNYGYTF
TGTGCCAGCAGCTTCCCTAACTATGGCTACACCTTC
>TRBV19|TRBJ2-7|-|-|16
CASSIRPGLSSYEQYF
TGTGCCAGTAGTATACGTCCAGGCTTGAGCTCCTACGAGCAGTACTTC
>TRBV2|TRBJ2-2|TRBD2|-|16
CASSWTSGGITGELFF
TGTGCCAGCAGTTGGACTAGCGGGGGCATCACCGGGGAGCTGTTTTTT
>TRBV2|TRBJ1-4|-|-|13
CASSEGVNEKLFF
TGTGCCAGCAGTGAAGGGGTTAATGAAAAACTGTTTTTT
>TRBV7-9|TRBJ2-2|TRBD2|-|15
CASRPGTKNAGELFF
TGTGCCAGCAGGCCCGGGACTAAGAACGCCGGGGAGCTGTTTTTT
>TRBV7-8|TRBJ2-2|-|-|12
CASNPPTGELFF
TGTGCCAGCAACCCACCGACCGGGGAGCTGTTTTTT
>TRBV10-1|TRBJ1-6|-|-|13
CASSWGNNSPLHF
TGCGCCAGCAGTTGGGGGAACAATTCACCCCTCCACTTT
>TRBV5-1|TRBJ2-1|TRBD2|-|15
CASSYPSGVYNEQFF
TGCGCCAGCAGCTACCCTAGCGGGGTATACAATGAGCAGTTCTTC
>TRBV5-4|TRBJ1-2|-|-|17
CASSSDGRARQGAGYTF
TGTGCCAGCAGCTCGGATGGCCGCGCTCGGCAGGGTGCAGGCTACACCTTC
>TRBV13|TRBJ2-7|TRBD1|few|14
CASSVKMTGSEQYF
TGTGCCAGCAGCGTAAAAATGACAGGGTCTGAGCAGTACTTC
>TRBV5-1|TRBJ2-3|TRBD2|-|17
CASSLGLAGDNTDTQYF
TGCGCCAGCAGCTTGGGACTAGCGGGGGACAACACAGATACGCAGTATTTT
>TRBV18|TRBJ2-3|TRBD2|-|15
CASSRSGGATDTQYF
TGTGCCAGCTCACGGAGCGGGGGGGCCACAGATACGCAGTATTTT
>TRBV6-1|TRBJ1-3|-|-|14
CASYPQGTGNTIYF
TGTGCCAGCTACCCCCAGGGGACCGGAAACACCATATATTTT
>TRBV2|TRBJ1-5|-|medium-sized|14
CASRAGENNQPQHF
TGTGCCAGCAGGGCAGGGGAAAACAATCAGCCCCAGCATTTT
>TRBV6-5|TRBJ1-4|TRBD1|-|14
CASSTTGGYEKLFF
TGTGCCAGCAGTACGACAGGGGGGTATGAAAAACTGTTTTTT
>TRBV19|TRBJ2-3|TRBD2|-|13
CAISGGSTDTQYF
TGTGCCATTAGCGGGGGGAGCACAGATACGCAGTATTTT
>TRBV18|TRBJ2-6|TRBD1|-|16
CASSPLDRAGANVLTF
TGTGCCAGCTCACCGCTTGACAGGGCTGGGGCCAACGTCCTGACTTTC
>TRBV28|TRBJ2-7|-|once|15
CASGGTGVPSYEQYF
TGTGCCAGCGGTGGGACGGGGGTCCCCTCCTACGAGCAGTACTTC
>TRBV11-3|TRBJ2-4|TRBD2|-|15
CASSFPREVKVIQYF
TGTGCCAGCAGCTTCCCACGGGAGGTTAAGGTCATTCAGTACTTC
>TRBV30|TRBJ1-5|TRBD1|-|16
CAWSHRDRGSGQPQHF
TGTGCCTGGAGTCATAGGGACAGGGGATCGGGCCAGCCCCAGCATTTT
>TRBV18|TRBJ1-6|-|-|13
CASSADGNSPLHF
TGTGCCAGCTCCGCGGACGGAAATTCACCCCTCCACTTT
>TRBV5-6|TRBJ2-5|TRBD2|-|14
CASSWGLAAETQYF
TGTGCCAGCAGCTGGGGACTAGCCGCCGAGACCCAGTACTTC
>TRBV30|TRBJ2-1|-|-|12
CAWRSLFNEQFF
TGTGCCTGGAGGAGCTTGTTCAATGAGCAGTTCTTC
>TRBV30|TRBJ1-5|-|-|13
CAWSLGGNQPQHF
TGTGCCTGGAGCCTCGGGGGCAATCAGCCCCAGCATTTT
>TRBV27|TRBJ2-7|-|-|15
CASKGLEVGSYEQYF
TGTGCCAGCAAGGGGTTAGAGGTGGGGTCCTACGAGCAGTACTTC
>TRBV18|TRBJ2-1|-|-|13
CASSPASTNEQFF
TGTGCCAGCTCACCCGCGAGCACGAATGAGCAGTTCTTC
>TRBV7-6|TRBJ2-7|-|few|13
CASSLGPNYEQYF
TGTGCCAGCAGCTTAGGTCCTAACTACGAGCAGTACTTC
>TRBV18|TRBJ2-1|-|-|14
CASSPEAGQAEQFF
TGTGCCAGCTCACCTGAGGCAGGGCAAGCTGAGCAGTTCTTC
>TRBV5-1|TRBJ2-1|-|-|15
CASSLFSGAYNEQFF
TGCGCCAGCAGCTTGTTTAGCGGTGCTTACAATGAGCAGTTCTTC
>TRBV7-8|TRBJ2-2|TRBD2|-|12
CVSGGDTGELFF
TGTGTTAGCGGGGGTGACACCGGGGAGCTGTTTTTT